The clone carrying this T cell receptor (beta chain) was recorded at least ten times. From the 5' RACE reads, TCRdb called clonotypes with MiXCR, one entry per CDR3 protein. Altogether about 44,000 distinct CDR3 sequences are present, roughly 13% being singletons, with the ten largest covering 55% to 70%. Time point given: sample taken at primary tumor resection. The donor group consisted of approximately 77 patients who had untreated, early-stage non-small cell lung cancer. No cell sorting; template was whole RNA from tumor, lung tissue or PBMC. The data are from a study of spatial heterogeneity in lung cancer. The source was PBMCs, collected at surgery. The receptor comes from a male donor with early-stage non-small cell lung cancer.

CDR3 coding DNA: TGTGCCAGCAGACCTACGTGGGCTGACATCGGGGAGCTGTTTTTT. It specifies CASRPTWADIGELFF. The rearrangement joins TRBV2 to TRBJ2-2, with D unresolved. Trimming took 6 bases from V and 7 from J, leaving 18 bases between them. Germline loops: CDR1 SNHLY, CDR2 FYNNEI. There are 15 residues in the CDR3.